This T cell receptor beta chain was sequenced in a study of cytomegalovirus exposure and HLA in healthy donors. Findings and caveats of the study: Trimming of TCR beta V- and J-genes showed a link, identified in a later analysis, to a missense DCLRE1C variant.

This clone appeared a few times. Its antigen is undetermined. The study ran its PCR with 60 Vbeta and 13 Jbeta primers. Sequenced by immunoSEQ multiplex PCR; TCRdb stores in-frame clones only, minus some. The sample includes about 50,000 clones, 72% of them seen just once. Germline V gives CDR1 MNHNS, CDR2 SASEGT. V was shortened by 0 bases and J by 2 bases, with 9 bases between the two germline ends. The CDR3 is 15 amino acids. The sequence was collected from a woman between 45 and 60 years old in good health and CMV-seronegative. The genes are TRBV6-1 and TRBJ2-3, with D perhaps matching TRBD2 (5 bases). The specimen sequenced was PBMCs. This chain's CDR3 is CASSEASDYTDTQYF. DNA for the CDR3: TGTGCCAGCAGTGAAGCTTCAGACTACACAGATACGCAGTATTTT.